What follows describes a single T cell receptor beta chain. This record belongs to a study of blood T cell repertoires in COVID-19. Study-level information: Whether acute or convalescent, the COVID-19 samples came from the United States, Italy and Spain. Sources were T cells, B-cell-depleted T cells, or PBMCs; the material itself was cDNA or gDNA.

In the authors' methods: The authors estimated nucleated cell counts from reference gene primer amplification. Assay used: immunoSEQ multiplex PCR; TCRdb lists only in-frame clones, some missing. The V and J calls and the clone size are those of that table, but D and trimming were determined from the DNA. The table lists 95,000 to 150,000 clones, 60% to 80% of them singletons, with roughly 5.5% in the top ten. The CDR3 contains 15 residues. V lost 5 bases, J lost 2 bases, and 15 bases lay in between. Per germline, CDR1 LGHDT and CDR2 YNNKEL (reference sequence). The sequence was obtained from a man aged 55 to 70 with acute or convalescent COVID-19. The sequenced sample consisted of peripheral blood. V gene TRBV3-1 (or the pseudogene TRBV3-2) combines with J gene TRBJ1-2; no reliable D call. The CDR3 protein is CASSDRGSKNYGYTF. In DNA, the CDR3 is TGTGCCAGCAGCGACCGGGGTAGTAAGAACTATGGCTACACCTTC.